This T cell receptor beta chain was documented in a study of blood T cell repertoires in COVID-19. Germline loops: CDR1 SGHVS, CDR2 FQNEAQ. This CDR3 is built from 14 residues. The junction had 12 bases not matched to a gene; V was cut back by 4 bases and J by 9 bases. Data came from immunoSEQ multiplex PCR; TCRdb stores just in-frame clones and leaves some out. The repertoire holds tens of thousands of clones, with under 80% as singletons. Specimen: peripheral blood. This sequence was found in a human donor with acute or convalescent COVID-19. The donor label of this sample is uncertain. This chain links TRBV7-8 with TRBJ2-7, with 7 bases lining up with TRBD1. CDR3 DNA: TGTGCCAGCAGCTACCGCCGGGACAGTTCTTCGCAGTACTTC. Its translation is CASSYRRDSSSQYF.